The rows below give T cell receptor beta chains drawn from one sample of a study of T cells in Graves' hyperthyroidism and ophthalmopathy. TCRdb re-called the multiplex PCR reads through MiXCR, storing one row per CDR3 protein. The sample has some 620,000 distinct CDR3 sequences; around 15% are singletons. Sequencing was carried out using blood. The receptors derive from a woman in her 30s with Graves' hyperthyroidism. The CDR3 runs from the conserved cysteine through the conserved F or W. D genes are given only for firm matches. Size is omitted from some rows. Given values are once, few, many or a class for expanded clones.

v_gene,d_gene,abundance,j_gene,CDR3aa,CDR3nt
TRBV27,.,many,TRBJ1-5,CASSLAGVQPQHF,TGTGCCAGCAGTTTAGCGGGGGTCCAGCCCCAGCATTTT
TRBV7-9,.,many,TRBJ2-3,CASSPTTAGDTQYF,TGTGCCAGCAGCCCGACCACGGCGGGAGATACGCAGTATTTT
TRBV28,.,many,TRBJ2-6,CASSPNLGVSGANVLTF,TGTGCCAGCAGCCCGAACCTTGGTGTGTCTGGGGCCAACGTCCTGACTTTC
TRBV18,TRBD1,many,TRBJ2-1,CASSPGQGAGEQFF,TGTGCCAGCTCACCGGGACAGGGGGCCGGCGAGCAGTTCTTC
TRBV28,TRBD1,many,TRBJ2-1,CASSFWAGTGNNEQFF,TGTGCCAGCAGCTTTTGGGCCGGGACAGGGAACAATGAGCAGTTCTTC
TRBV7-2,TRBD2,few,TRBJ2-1,CASSSELLAGSYNEQFF,TGTGCCAGCAGCTCCGAGTTACTAGCGGGTTCCTACAATGAGCAGTTCTTC
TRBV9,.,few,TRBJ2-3,CASSYLGASTDTQYF,TGTGCCAGCAGCTACCTTGGGGCTAGCACAGATACGCAGTATTTT
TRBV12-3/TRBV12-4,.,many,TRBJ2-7,CASSPPLGGDLSYEQYF,TGTGCCAGCAGTCCCCCCCTAGGGGGAGATTTATCCTACGAGCAGTACTTC
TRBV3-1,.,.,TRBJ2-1,CASSQYFSSSSTFSYNEQFF,TGTGCCAGCAGCCAATATTTTAGTTCGTCTAGCACGTTCTCCTACAATGAGCAGTTCTTC
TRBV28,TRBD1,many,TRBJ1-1,CASNPRGLDAEAFF,TGTGCCAGCAACCCGAGGGGGCTCGATGCTGAAGCTTTCTTT
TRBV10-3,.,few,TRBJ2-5,CAISESGETQYF,TGTGCCATCAGTGAGTCCGGGGAGACCCAGTACTTC